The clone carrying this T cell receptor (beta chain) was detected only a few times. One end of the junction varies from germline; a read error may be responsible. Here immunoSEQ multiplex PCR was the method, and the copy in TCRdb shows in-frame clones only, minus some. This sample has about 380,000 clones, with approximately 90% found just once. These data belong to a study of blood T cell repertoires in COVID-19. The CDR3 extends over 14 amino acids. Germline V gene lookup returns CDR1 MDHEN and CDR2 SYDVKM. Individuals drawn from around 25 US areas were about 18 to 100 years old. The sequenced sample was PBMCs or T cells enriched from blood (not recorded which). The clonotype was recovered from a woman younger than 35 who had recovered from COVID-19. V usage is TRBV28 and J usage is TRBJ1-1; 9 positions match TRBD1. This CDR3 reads CASGLTGGLTEAFF. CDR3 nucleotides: TGTGCCAGCGGTTTAACAGGGGGCTTAACTGAAGCTTTCTTT.